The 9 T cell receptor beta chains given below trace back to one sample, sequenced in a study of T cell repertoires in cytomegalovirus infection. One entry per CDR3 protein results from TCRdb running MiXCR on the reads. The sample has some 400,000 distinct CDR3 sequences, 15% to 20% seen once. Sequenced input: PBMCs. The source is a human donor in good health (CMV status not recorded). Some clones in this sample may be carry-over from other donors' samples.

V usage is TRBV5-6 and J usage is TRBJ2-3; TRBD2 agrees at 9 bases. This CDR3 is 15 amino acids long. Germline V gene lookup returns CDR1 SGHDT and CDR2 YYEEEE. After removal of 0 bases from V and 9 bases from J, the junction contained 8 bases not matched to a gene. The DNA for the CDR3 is TGTGCCAGCAGCTTGGGACTAGCGGCGACAATGACGCAGTATTTT. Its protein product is CASSLGLAATMTQYF.

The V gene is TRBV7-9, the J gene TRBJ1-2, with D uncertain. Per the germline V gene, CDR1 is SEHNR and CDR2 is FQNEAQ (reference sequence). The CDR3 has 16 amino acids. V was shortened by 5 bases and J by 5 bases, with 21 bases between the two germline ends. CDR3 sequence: CASSLRPTPGWYGYTF. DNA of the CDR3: TGTGCCAGCAGCCTTAGACCCACACCCGGATGGTATGGCTACACCTTC. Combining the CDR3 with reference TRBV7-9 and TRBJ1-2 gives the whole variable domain DTGVSQNPRHKITKRGQNVTFRCDPISEHNRLYWYRQTLGQGPEFLTYFQNEAQLEKSRLLSDRFSAERPKGSFSTLEIQRTEQGDSAMYLCASSLRPTPGWYGYTFGSGTRLTVV.

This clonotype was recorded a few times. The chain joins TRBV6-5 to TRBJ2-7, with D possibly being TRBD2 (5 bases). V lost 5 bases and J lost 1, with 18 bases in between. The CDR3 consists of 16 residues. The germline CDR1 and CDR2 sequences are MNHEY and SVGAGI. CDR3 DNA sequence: TGTGCCAGCAGTCAGGTTTCCGGGGTCTTATCCTACGAGCAGTACTTC. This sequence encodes CASSQVSGVLSYEQYF.

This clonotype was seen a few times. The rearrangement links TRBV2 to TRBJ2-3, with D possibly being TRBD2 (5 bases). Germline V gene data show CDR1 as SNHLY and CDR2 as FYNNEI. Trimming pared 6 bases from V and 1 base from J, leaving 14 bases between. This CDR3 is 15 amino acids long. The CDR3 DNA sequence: TGTGCCAGCAGCGCGGACTGGATTCGCACAGATACGCAGTATTTT. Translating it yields CASSADWIRTDTQYF.

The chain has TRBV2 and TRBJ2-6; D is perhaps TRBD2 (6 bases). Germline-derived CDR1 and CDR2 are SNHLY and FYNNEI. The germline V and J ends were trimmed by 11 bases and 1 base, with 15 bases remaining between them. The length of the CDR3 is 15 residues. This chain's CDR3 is CASKLAQSGANVLTF. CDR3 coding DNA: TGTGCCTCAAAACTAGCACAATCTGGGGCCAACGTCCTGACTTTC.

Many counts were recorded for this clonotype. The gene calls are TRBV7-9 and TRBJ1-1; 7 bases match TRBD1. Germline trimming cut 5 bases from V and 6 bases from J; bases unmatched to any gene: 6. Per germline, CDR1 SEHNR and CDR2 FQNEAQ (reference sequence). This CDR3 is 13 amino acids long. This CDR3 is CASSRQGGSEAFF. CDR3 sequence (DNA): TGTGCCAGCAGCAGACAGGGAGGGTCTGAAGCTTTCTTT.

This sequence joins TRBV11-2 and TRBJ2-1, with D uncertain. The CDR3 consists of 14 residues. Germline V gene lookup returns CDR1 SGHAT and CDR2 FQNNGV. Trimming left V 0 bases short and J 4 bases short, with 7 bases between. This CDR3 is CASSLESHYNEQFF. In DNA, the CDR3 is TGTGCCAGCAGCTTAGAGTCTCATTACAATGAGCAGTTCTTC.

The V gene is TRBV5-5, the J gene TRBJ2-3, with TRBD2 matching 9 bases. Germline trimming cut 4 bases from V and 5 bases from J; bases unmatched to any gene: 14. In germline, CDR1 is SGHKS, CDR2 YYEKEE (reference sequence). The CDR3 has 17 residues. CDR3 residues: CASSPRLGGGALDTQYF. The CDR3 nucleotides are TGTGCCAGCAGCCCACGACTGGGCGGGGGGGCATTAGATACGCAGTATTTT.

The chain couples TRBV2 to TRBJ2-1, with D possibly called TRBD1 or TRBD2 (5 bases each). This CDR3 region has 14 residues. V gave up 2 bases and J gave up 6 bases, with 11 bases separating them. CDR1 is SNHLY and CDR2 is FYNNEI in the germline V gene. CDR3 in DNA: TGTGCCAGCAGTGAATCGGGACCTTTCAATGAGCAGTTCTTC. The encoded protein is CASSESGPFNEQFF.